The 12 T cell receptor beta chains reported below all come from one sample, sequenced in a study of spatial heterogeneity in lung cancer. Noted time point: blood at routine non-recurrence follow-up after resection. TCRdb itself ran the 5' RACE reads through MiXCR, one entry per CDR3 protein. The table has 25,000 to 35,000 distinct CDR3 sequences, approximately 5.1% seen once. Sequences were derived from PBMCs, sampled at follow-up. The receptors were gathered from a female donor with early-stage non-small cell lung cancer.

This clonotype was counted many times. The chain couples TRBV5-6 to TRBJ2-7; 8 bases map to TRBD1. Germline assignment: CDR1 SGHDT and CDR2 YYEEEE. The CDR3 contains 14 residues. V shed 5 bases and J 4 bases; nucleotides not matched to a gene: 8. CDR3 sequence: CASRDRDRLYEQYF. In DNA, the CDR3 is TGTGCCAGCAGAGACCGGGACAGGCTGTACGAGCAGTACTTC.

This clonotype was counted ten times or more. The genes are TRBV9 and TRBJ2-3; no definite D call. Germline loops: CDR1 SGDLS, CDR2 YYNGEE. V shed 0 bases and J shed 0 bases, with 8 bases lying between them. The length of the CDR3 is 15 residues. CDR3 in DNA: TGTGCCAGCAGCGTAGGGTCTTCTAGCACAGATACGCAGTATTTT. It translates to CASSVGSSSTDTQYF.

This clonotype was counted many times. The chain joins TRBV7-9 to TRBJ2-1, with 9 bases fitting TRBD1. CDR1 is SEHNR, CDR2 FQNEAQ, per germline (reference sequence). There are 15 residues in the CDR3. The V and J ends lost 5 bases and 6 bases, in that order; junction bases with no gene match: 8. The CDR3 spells CASSPGTGITNEQFF. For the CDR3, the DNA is TGTGCCAGCAGCCCCGGGACAGGGATTACCAATGAGCAGTTCTTC.

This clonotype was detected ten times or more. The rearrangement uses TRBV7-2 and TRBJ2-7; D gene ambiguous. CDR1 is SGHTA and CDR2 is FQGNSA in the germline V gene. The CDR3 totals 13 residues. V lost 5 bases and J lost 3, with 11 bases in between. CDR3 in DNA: TGTGCCAGCAGCCAGCTGGCCCACTACGAGCAGTACTTC. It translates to CASSQLAHYEQYF.

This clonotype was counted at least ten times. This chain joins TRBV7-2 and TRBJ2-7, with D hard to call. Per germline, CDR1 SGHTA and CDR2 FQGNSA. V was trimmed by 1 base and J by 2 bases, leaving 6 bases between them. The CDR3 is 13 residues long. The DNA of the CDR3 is TGTGCCAGCAGCTTAGAGTCCCCCTACGAGCAGTACTTC. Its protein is CASSLESPYEQYF.

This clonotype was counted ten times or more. Here the CDR3 reads CASSQEVGGLGSKNIQYF. The CDR3 nucleotides read TGCGCCAGCAGCCAAGAGGTTGGAGGGTTAGGGTCCAAAAACATTCAGTACTTC. This sequence joins TRBV4-3 and TRBJ2-4; maybe TRBD2 (6 bases). With 0 bases removed from V and 2 bases from J, the gap between germline ends came to 17 bases. The CDR3 consists of 18 residues. Germline CDR1 and CDR2: LGHNA and YSLEER.

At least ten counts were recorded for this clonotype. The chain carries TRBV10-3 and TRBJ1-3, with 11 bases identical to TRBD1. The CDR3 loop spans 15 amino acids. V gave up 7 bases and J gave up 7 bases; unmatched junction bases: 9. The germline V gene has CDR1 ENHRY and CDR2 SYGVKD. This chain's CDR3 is CAITFGQGAGNTIYF. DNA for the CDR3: TGTGCCATCACCTTCGGACAGGGGGCAGGGAACACCATATATTTT.

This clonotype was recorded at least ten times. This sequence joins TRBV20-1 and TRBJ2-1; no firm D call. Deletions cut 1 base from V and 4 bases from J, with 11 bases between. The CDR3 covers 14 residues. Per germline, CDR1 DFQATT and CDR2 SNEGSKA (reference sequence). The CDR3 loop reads CSARATGYYNEQFF. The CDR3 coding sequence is TGCAGTGCTAGAGCAACTGGCTATTACAATGAGCAGTTCTTC.

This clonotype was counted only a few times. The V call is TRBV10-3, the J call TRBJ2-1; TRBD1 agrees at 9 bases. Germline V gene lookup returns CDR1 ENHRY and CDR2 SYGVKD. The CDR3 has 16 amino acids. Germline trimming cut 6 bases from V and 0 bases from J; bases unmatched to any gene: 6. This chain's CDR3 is CAIRQMTGGSYNEQFF. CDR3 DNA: TGTGCCATCAGGCAAATGACAGGGGGCTCCTACAATGAGCAGTTCTTC.

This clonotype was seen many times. The CDR3 sequence: CASSLASSPLHF. The DNA of the CDR3 is TGTGCCAGCAGCTTGGCCAGCTCACCCCTCCACTTT. The gene calls are TRBV11-1 and TRBJ1-6, with D hard to call. The CDR3 loop spans 12 amino acids. Germline assignment: CDR1 SGHAT and CDR2 FQDESV (reference sequence). The V gene lost 3 bases and the J gene lost 10 bases, with 7 bases spanning the gap.

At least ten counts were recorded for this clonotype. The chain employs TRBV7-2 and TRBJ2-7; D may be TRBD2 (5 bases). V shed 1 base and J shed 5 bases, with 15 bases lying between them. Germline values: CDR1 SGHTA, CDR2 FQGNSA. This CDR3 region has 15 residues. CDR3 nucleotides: TGTGCCAGCAGCTTAGAACACGGGGTAGGGAACGAGCAGTACTTC. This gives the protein CASSLEHGVGNEQYF.

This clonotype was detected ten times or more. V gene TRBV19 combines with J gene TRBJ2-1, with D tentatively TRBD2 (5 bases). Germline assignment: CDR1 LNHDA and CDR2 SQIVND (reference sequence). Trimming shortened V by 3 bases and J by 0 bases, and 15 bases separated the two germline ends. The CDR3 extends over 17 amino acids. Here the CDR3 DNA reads TGTGCCAGTAGTATCCCTAGCTGGGGAAGCTCCTACAATGAGCAGTTCTTC. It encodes CASSIPSWGSSYNEQFF.